This is a list of T cell receptor beta chains from one sample in a study of T cell changes during pregnancy in multiple sclerosis. Sequencing used immunoSEQ multiplex PCR; TCRdb keeps in-frame clones, though not all of them. Of fewer than 65,000 clones in the sample, under 95% were seen once. Specimen: peripheral blood, collected in the first trimester of pregnancy. These TCRs come from a female donor in good health, enrolled as a control in a pregnancy study. The conserved cysteine and the conserved F or W are not part of the CDR3 here. The D gene is left open where the match is weak. Clone sizes are given selectively: once, few, many, or a class where the clone is expanded.

d_gene: TRBD2; v_gene: TRBV4-3; abundance: few; j_gene: TRBJ2-2; CDR3aa: ASSQDRLEVAGELGELF
d_gene: NA; v_gene: TRBV12-5; abundance: NA; j_gene: TRBJ2-7; CDR3aa: ASGFHGGPSSYEQY
d_gene: NA; v_gene: TRBV19; abundance: once; j_gene: TRBJ2-7; CDR3aa: ASSNNQARDYEQY
d_gene: NA; v_gene: TRBV5-1; abundance: NA; j_gene: TRBJ1-2; CDR3aa: ASSLAPDYGYT
d_gene: TRBD1; v_gene: TRBV4-2; abundance: once; j_gene: TRBJ1-2; CDR3aa: ASSQDGAALGTAYGYT
d_gene: NA; v_gene: TRBV9; abundance: NA; j_gene: TRBJ1-3; CDR3aa: ASSVGGIGGGNTIY
d_gene: TRBD1; v_gene: TRBV11-3; abundance: NA; j_gene: TRBJ2-7; CDR3aa: ASSPQSGTGGYEQY
d_gene: TRBD2; v_gene: TRBV28; abundance: NA; j_gene: TRBJ2-3; CDR3aa: ASSLSLAGENTQY
d_gene: TRBD2; v_gene: TRBV5-8; abundance: NA; j_gene: TRBJ2-2; CDR3aa: ASSIRGGINTGELF
d_gene: TRBD2; v_gene: TRBV4-1; abundance: NA; j_gene: TRBJ2-3; CDR3aa: ASSQDPGTSGGGTDTQY
d_gene: TRBD2; v_gene: TRBV28; abundance: once; j_gene: TRBJ2-7; CDR3aa: ASRAGGQHEQY
d_gene: NA; v_gene: TRBV21-1; abundance: NA; j_gene: TRBJ2-5; CDR3aa: ASGAETQY
d_gene: NA; v_gene: TRBV9; abundance: NA; j_gene: TRBJ2-6; CDR3aa: ASSGWTRTVSSGANVLT
d_gene: NA; v_gene: TRBV5-8; abundance: NA; j_gene: TRBJ1-5; CDR3aa: ASSGSHGNQPQH
d_gene: TRBD2; v_gene: TRBV5-1; abundance: NA; j_gene: TRBJ2-7; CDR3aa: ASSLDASGSSYEQY
d_gene: NA; v_gene: TRBV4-3; abundance: NA; j_gene: TRBJ1-3; CDR3aa: ASSPFGRRQASSGNTIY
d_gene: TRBD2; v_gene: TRBV30; abundance: NA; j_gene: TRBJ2-2; CDR3aa: ACLPGLAGTGELF
d_gene: TRBD1; v_gene: TRBV11-3; abundance: NA; j_gene: TRBJ1-2; CDR3aa: ASRRSGTDGYT
d_gene: NA; v_gene: TRBV2; abundance: NA; j_gene: TRBJ2-7; CDR3aa: ASTAEGYEQY
d_gene: TRBD1; v_gene: TRBV11-2; abundance: NA; j_gene: TRBJ1-1; CDR3aa: ASSLTDRGVEAF